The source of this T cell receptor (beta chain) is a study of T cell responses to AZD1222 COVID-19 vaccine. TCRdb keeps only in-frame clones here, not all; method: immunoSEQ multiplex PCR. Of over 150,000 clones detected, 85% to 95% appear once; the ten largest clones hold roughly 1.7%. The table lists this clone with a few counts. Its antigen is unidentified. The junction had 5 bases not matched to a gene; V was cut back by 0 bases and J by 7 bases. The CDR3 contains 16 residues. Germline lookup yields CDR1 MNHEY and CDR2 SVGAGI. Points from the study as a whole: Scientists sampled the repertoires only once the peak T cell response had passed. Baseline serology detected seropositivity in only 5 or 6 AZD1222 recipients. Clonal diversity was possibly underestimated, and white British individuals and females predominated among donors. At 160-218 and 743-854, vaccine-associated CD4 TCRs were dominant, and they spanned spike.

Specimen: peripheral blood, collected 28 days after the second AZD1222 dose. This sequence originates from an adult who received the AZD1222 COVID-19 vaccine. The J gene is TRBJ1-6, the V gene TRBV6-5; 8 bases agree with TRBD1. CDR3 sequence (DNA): TGTGCCAGCAGTTACTCGACGACAGGGGAAAATTCACCCCTCCACTTT. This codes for CASSYSTTGENSPLHF.